The source of this T cell receptor (beta chain) is a study of a mutant IDH1 vaccine in newly diagnosed glioma. Looking at the study overall: Eight vaccinations reached patients in weeks 1, 3, 5, 7, 11, 15, 19 and 23. Onset of vaccination occurred 4-6 weeks following radiotherapy alone, or with temozolomide cycles. Most patients had radiochemotherapy with temozolomide before enrollment; others had one alone.

Data came from immunoSEQ multiplex PCR; TCRdb stores just in-frame clones and leaves some out. The sample consists of around 65,000 clones, around 80% of them appearing once. Time point described: week 11, during vaccination. Each dose of the vaccine consisted of 300 ug of mutant IDH1 20-mer peptide, with topical imiquimod. This clone was recorded once. Its specificity is unknown. This clonotype was obtained from a man between 45 and 60 years old with glioma. This sample comprised PBMCs, obtained from a glioma patient whose treatment included an IDH1 peptide vaccine.

In DNA form, the CDR3 reads TGTGCCAGCAGCGACGCAACCGGGTCTGGTGAGCAGTTCTTC. It encodes CASSDATGSGEQFF. This chain links TRBV7-9 with TRBJ2-1, with unresolved D. The germline gives CDR1 SEHNR, CDR2 FQNEAQ (reference sequence). The CDR3 totals 14 residues. Trimming left V 5 bases short and J 9 bases short, with 17 bases between.